These T cell receptor beta chains were read from a single sample in a study of long-term antiretroviral therapy in people with HIV. Here immunoSEQ multiplex PCR was the method, and the copy in TCRdb shows in-frame clones only, minus some. The table lists 15,000 to 20,000 clones, around 94% of them singletons. The specimen was unsorted PBMCs, collected around 6.5 years after starting antiretroviral therapy. These receptors originate from a woman in her fifties or sixties with HIV. Both conserved end residues are part of each CDR3. Some rows have no size entry. The others give once, few or many, or a class for an expanded clone.

size: .; V: TRBV9; J: TRBJ2-7; CDR3: CASSTRSGNDEQYF
size: .; V: TRBV18; J: TRBJ2-7; CDR3: CASSSYRSQPNSYEQYF
size: .; V: TRBV6-1; J: TRBJ1-6; CDR3: CASSESVGTSPLHF
size: .; V: TRBV5-1; J: TRBJ2-2; CDR3: CASSSVGGELFF
size: .; V: TRBV7-6; J: TRBJ1-1; CDR3: CASSLGGYLTEAFF
size: .; V: TRBV18; J: TRBJ2-2; CDR3: CASAPRSLAANTGELFF
size: .; V: TRBV19; J: TRBJ2-7; CDR3: CASKGLAGYEQYF
size: once; V: TRBV5-4; J: TRBJ1-1; CDR3: CASSSGESGGTEAFF
size: .; V: TRBV7-3; J: TRBJ2-1; CDR3: CASSQPGLYYNEQFF
size: .; V: TRBV18; J: TRBJ1-2; CDR3: CASSIDTANYGYTF
size: .; V: TRBV20-1; J: TRBJ2-5; CDR3: CSPRGEETQYF
size: once; V: TRBV28; J: TRBJ2-1; CDR3: CASRISGTSNNEQFF
size: .; V: TRBV10-3; J: TRBJ2-5; CDR3: CAIRDRSETQYF
size: .; V: TRBV7-2; J: TRBJ1-5; CDR3: CASSSATGGNNQPQHF
size: .; V: TRBV10-3; J: TRBJ1-1; CDR3: CATGQSMNTEAFF
size: .; V: TRBV7-8; J: TRBJ2-7; CDR3: CASSVLWPGSYEQYF
size: .; V: TRBV2; J: TRBJ2-5; CDR3: CASSVRVGETQYF
size: .; V: TRBV7-9; J: TRBJ2-1; CDR3: CASSLLAGGSYNEQFF
size: .; V: TRBV28; J: TRBJ2-7; CDR3: CASSSPSGKGQYF
size: .; V: TRBV2; J: TRBJ2-1; CDR3: CASSEGTSSNEQFF
size: .; V: TRBV5-4; J: TRBJ2-3; CDR3: CASSPPRGGSTDTQYF
size: once; V: TRBV6-6; J: TRBJ2-2; CDR3: CASTQGIPLNTGELFF
size: once; V: TRBV14; J: TRBJ2-2; CDR3: CASSQGTSGSGELFF
size: .; V: TRBV5-1; J: TRBJ2-5; CDR3: CASRGDMRPEETQYF
size: once; V: TRBV2; J: TRBJ1-1; CDR3: CASPGGWGKRTEAFF
size: .; V: TRBV2; J: TRBJ2-7; CDR3: CASRAGTSGRWGAQYF
size: .; V: TRBV7-9; J: TRBJ1-2; CDR3: CASSPEIYGYTF
size: .; V: TRBV27; J: TRBJ2-1; CDR3: CASSSPLAGPYNEQFF
size: .; V: TRBV6-5; J: TRBJ1-2; CDR3: CASRVGESYGYTF